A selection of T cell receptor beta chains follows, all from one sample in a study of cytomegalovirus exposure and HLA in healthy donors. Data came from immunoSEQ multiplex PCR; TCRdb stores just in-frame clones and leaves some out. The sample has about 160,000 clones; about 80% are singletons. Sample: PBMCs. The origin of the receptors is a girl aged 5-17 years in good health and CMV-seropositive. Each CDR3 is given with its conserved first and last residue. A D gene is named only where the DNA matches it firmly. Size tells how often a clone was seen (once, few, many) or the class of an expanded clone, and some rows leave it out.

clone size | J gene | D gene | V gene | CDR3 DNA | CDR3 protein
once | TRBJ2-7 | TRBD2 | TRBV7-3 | TGTGCCAGCAGCTTAGAGGCGGGGGTATACTACGAGCAGTACTTC | CASSLEAGVYYEQYF
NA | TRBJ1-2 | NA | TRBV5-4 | TGTGCCAGCAGGCCTGGCACTAACTATGGCTACACCTTC | CASRPGTNYGYTF
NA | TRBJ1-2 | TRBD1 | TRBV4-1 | TGCGCCAGCAGCCCGATATACAGTGGACAGGGGATGGGGACCTTC | CASSPIYSGQGMGTF
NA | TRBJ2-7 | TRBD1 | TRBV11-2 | TGTGCCAGCAGCTCCGGGACAGGGGACTACGAGCAGTACTTC | CASSSGTGDYEQYF
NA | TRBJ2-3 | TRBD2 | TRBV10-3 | TGTGCCACCGACGGGGAGGGGCTCGGAGATACGCAGTATTTT | CATDGEGLGDTQYF
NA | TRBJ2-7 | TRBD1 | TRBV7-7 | TGTGCTAGCAGCGCCGGGACAGGCTCCTACGAGCAGTACTTC | CASSAGTGSYEQYF
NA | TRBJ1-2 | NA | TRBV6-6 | TGTGCCAGCAGTTACATACAGGACGTTTTCTTC | CASSYIQDVFF
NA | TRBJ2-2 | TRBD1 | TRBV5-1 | TGCGCCAGCAGTCTTCAGGGGGCGCGGTACACCGGGGAGCTGTTTTTT | CASSLQGARYTGELFF
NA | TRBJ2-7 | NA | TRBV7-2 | TGTGCCAGCAGCTTACAGGTCTACGAGCAGTACTTC | CASSLQVYEQYF
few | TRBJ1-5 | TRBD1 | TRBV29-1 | TGCAGCGTCGTTACAACAGGGGGTGGCAATCAGCCCCAGCATTTT | CSVVTTGGGNQPQHF
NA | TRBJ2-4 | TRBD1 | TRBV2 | TGTGCCAGCAGTCCGGGACAGGGAGGAGCCAAAAACATTCAGTACTTC | CASSPGQGGAKNIQYF
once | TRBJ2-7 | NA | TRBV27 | TGTGCCAGCAGTGCTGTAGGACAGAGCCGATACGAGCAGTACTTC | CASSAVGQSRYEQYF
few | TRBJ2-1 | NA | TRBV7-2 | TGTGCCAGCAGCTTAGAAAGGGGTTCGGAGCAGTTCTTC | CASSLERGSEQFF
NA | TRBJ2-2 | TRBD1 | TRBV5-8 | TGTGCCAGCAGCTTTGGACAGGGGGCCGGGGAGCTGTTTTTT | CASSFGQGAGELFF
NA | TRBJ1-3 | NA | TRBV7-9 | TGTGCCAGCAGAGACCCCAGCGGGGGAAACACCATATATTTT | CASRDPSGGNTIYF
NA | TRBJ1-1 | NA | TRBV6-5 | TGTGCCAGCAGCTCCCAGGGGCGCACTGAAGCTTTCTTT | CASSSQGRTEAFF
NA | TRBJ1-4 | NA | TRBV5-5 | TGTGCCAGCAGCCCGGACAGTAATGAAAAACTGTTTTTT | CASSPDSNEKLFF
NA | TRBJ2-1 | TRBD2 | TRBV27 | TGTGCCAGCAGTGACGGGAGGGCCCCCTTCTTC | CASSDGRAPFF
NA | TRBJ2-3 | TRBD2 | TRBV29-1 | TGCAGCGTTGAAATTAGCGGGAGAGGCACAGATACGCAGTATTTT | CSVEISGRGTDTQYF
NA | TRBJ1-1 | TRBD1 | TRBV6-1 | TGTGCCAGCAGAGGCGGACAGGACGACACTGAAGCTTTCTTT | CASRGGQDDTEAFF
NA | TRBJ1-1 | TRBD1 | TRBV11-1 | TGTGCCAGCAGCTTAGTGGGCTCTGGACAGGGGGCCGGCACTGAAGCTTTCTTT | CASSLVGSGQGAGTEAFF
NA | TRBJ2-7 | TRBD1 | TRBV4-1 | TGCGCCAGCAGCCATAAGCAGGGGGTCTACGAGCAGTACTTC | CASSHKQGVYEQYF
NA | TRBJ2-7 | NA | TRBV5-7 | TGTGCCAGCAGCTTGTGTAACAGGGACACCTACGAGCAGTACTTC | CASSLCNRDTYEQYF
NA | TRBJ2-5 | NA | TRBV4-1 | TGCGCCAGCAGCCAAGATGTGGGGAGAAGCCCGTTTGGCAGGAAAGAGACCCAGTACTTC | CASSQDVGRSPFGRKETQYF
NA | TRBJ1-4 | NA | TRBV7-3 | TGTGCCAGCAGCTTAAAGGGAGGTCGGTCAGCCGTAAAGTCAGCAACTAATGAAAAACTGTTTTTT | CASSLKGGRSAVKSATNEKLFF
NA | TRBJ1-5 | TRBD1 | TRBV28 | TGTGCCAGCAACCTCAGGGGGCGCGGCAATCAGCCCCAGCATTTT | CASNLRGRGNQPQHF
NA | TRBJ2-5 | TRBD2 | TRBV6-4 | TGTGCCAGGAACACGTCCCCAGTGGCTAGCGGGAGTGTAGAGACCCAGTACTTC | CARNTSPVASGSVETQYF
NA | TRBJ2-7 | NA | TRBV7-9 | TGTGCCAGCAGCTTAGAGACGGGAAGTCTGGGCGAGCAGTACTTC | CASSLETGSLGEQYF
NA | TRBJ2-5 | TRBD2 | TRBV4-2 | TGTGCCAGCAGCCAAGGGGGGGCGGGAGCGGGAGGGTGGGAGACCCAGTACTTC | CASSQGGAGAGGWETQYF
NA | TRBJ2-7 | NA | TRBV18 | TGTGCCAGCTCAAAGACAAAAGCGGCGTACGAGCAGTACTTC | CASSKTKAAYEQYF
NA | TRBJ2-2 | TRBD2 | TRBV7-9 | TGTGCCAGCAGCTCAGTCGGACTAGCGGAGAACACCGGGGAGCTGTTTTTT | CASSSVGLAENTGELFF
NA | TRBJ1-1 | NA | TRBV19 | TGTGCCACCCAGGGCGGGGAGGACACTGAAGCTTTCTTT | CATQGGEDTEAFF
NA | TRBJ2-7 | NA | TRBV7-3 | TGTGCCAGCAGCTTAACGTACATGGGCAGCTCCTACGAGCAGTACTTC | CASSLTYMGSSYEQYF
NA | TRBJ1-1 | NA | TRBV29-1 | TGCAGCGTTTTAGGGGATGGCACTGAAGCTTTCTTT | CSVLGDGTEAFF
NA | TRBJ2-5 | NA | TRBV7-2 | TGTGCCAGCAGCTTAACGAGGGTGGAGACCCAGTACTTC | CASSLTRVETQYF
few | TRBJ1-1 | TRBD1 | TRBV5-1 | TGCGCCAGCAGCTTGGCAGGGGGCGAAAACACTGAAGCTTTCTTT | CASSLAGGENTEAFF
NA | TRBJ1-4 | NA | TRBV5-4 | TGTGCCAGCACCAGGATGGGTGACGAAAAACTGTTTTTT | CASTRMGDEKLFF
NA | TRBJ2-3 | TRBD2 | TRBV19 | TGTGCCAGTAGTATAGTGGGACTAGCGGTTAACACAGATACGCAGTATTTT | CASSIVGLAVNTDTQYF
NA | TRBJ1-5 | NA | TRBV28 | TGTGCCAGCAGTTTGAGCGATCAGCCCCAGCATTTT | CASSLSDQPQHF
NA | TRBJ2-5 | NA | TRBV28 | TGTGCCAGCAGTTGGGGGGTTGAGACCCAGTACTTC | CASSWGVETQYF
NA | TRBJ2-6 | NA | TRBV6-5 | TGTGCCAGCAGTTCCAGTTACTCTGGGGCCAACGTCCTGACTTTC | CASSSSYSGANVLTF
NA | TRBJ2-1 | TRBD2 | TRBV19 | TGTGCCAGTAGTACTACTAGCGGGGGGGCCTATGAGCAGTTCTTC | CASSTTSGGAYEQFF
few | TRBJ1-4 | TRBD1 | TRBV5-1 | TGCGCCAGCAGCCAAGCAGGGGGCTATGAAAAACTGTTTTTT | CASSQAGGYEKLFF
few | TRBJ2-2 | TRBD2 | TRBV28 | TGTGCCAGCAGTTCCAACCGACTAGCGGGAGAGAAGGGAACCACCGGGGAGCTGTTTTTT | CASSSNRLAGEKGTTGELFF
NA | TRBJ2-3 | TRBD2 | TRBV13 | TGTGCCAGGAGGCGGGGGGCACGCACAGATACGCAGTATTTT | CARRRGARTDTQYF
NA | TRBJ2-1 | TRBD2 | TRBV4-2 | TGTGCCAGCAGCCAAGAACGACTAGCGGGCGGTGAGCAGTTCTTC | CASSQERLAGGEQFF
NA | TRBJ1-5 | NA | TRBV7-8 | TGTGCCAGCAGCTTGGCCTACAGAACATTCCCTTTCATTCGGCCCCAGCATTTT | CASSLAYRTFPFIRPQHF
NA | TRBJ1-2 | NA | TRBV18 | TGTGCCAGCTCACCAAACACAGGGAACCACTATGGCTACACCTTC | CASSPNTGNHYGYTF
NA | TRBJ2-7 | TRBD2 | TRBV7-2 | TGTGCCAGCTCTCAAGGCGGGGGAATCTACGAGCAGTACTTC | CASSQGGGIYEQYF
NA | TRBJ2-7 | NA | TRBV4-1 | TGCGCCAGCAGCCCTTCCCTCTCCTACGAGCAGTACTTC | CASSPSLSYEQYF
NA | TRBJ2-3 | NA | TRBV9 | TGTGCCAGCAGCGTAGATGGACAGAGCACAGATACGCAGTATTTT | CASSVDGQSTDTQYF
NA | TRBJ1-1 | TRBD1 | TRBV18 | TGTGCCAGCTCACCTCCGGACAGGGAGAACACTGAAGCTTTCTTT | CASSPPDRENTEAFF
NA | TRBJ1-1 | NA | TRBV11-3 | TGTGCCAGCAGCTTAGATAGGAACACTGAAGCTTTCTTT | CASSLDRNTEAFF
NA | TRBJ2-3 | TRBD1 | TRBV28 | TGTGCCGGCCGTCGGACAGGGGGCGCGGGTACGCAGTATTTT | CAGRRTGGAGTQYF